The rows below give T cell receptor beta chains drawn from one sample of a study of molecular identifiers for immune sequencing clone quantification. One entry per CDR3 protein, called by TCRdb with MiXCR from the PCR reads. The data show 100,000 or so distinct CDR3 sequences, roughly 38% seen once. The sequenced sample consisted of naive CD8+ T cells from blood, with Jurkat cell RNA spiked in. These receptors were collected from a human donor in good health. Some libraries in this study had Jurkat cell RNA spiked in. Both conserved end residues are trimmed from each CDR3. The D gene is left open where the match is weak.

J,V,D,length,CDR3
TRBJ2-1,TRBV4-1,.,16,ASSHGPLISETYNEQF
TRBJ2-7,TRBV11-2,TRBD2,13,ASSLTATSGYEQY
TRBJ2-1,TRBV20-1,TRBD2,11,SALAGANNEQF
TRBJ2-2,TRBV9,.,16,ASSAPWGWEHHPGELF
TRBJ2-3,TRBV19,.,11,ASSIAGTDTQY
TRBJ2-7,TRBV27,.,11,ASSFAAPYEQY
TRBJ2-7,TRBV28,TRBD2,13,ASSSQREPSYEQY
TRBJ2-5,TRBV12-3/TRBV12-4,.,9,ASSLAETQY
TRBJ2-1,TRBV6-6,TRBD2,17,ASSSQGLAGPTTPDEQF
TRBJ2-2,TRBV24-1,TRBD2,15,ATSDFSGTSWTGELF
TRBJ1-3,TRBV7-8,.,13,ASSFGGGLGNTIY
TRBJ2-1,TRBV4-2,.,14,ASSQDLRGLSIGQF
TRBJ2-7,TRBV6-5,TRBD1,11,ASSYSTGYEQY
TRBJ2-2,TRBV6-2/TRBV6-3,.,13,VSSPRQSNTGELF
TRBJ2-7,TRBV27,.,12,ASSPKGLAYEQY
TRBJ2-1,TRBV2,TRBD1,13,ASSEDGQAGDEQF
TRBJ2-5,TRBV7-2,.,13,ASSLGFLGKETQY